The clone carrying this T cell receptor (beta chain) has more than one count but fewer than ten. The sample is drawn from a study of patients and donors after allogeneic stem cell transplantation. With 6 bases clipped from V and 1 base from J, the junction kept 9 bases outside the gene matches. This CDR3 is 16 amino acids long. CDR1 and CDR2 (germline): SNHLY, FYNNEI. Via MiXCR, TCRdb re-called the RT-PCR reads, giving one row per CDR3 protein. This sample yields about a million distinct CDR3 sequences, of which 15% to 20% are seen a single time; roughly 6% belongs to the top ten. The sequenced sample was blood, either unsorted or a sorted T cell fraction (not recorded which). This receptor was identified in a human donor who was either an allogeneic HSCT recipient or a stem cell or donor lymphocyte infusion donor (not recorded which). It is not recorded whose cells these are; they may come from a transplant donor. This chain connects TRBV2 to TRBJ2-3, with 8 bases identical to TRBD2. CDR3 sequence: CASRRWRGDGTDTQYF. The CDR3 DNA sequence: TGTGCCAGCAGGAGGTGGCGGGGGGACGGCACAGATACGCAGTATTTT.